Listed below are T cell receptor beta chains from one sample, sequenced in a study of blood T cells in healthy people across ages. TCRdb reanalysed the 5' RACE reads using MiXCR and keeps one entry per CDR3 protein. The sample has 1,300,000 or so distinct CDR3 sequences, approximately 59% seen once. Material for sequencing was blood. The receptors shown here come from a man between 18 and 35 years old in good health. CDR3s include the opening cysteine and the closing phenylalanine or tryptophan. A D gene is named only where the DNA matches it firmly. The listing skips clone size in some rows; elsewhere it reads once, few, many or a size class.

CDR3 DNA: TGCGCCAGCAGCCAAGATTCGCCGGGACAGAGCACAGATACGCAGTATTTT
CDR3 protein: CASSQDSPGQSTDTQYF
D gene: TRBD1
V gene: TRBV4-1
J gene: TRBJ2-3
clone size: .

CDR3 DNA: TGTGCCAGCAGTCCAACCCTTCGGGGTCCAAAGGATGTCACAGATACGCAGTATTTT
CDR3 protein: CASSPTLRGPKDVTDTQYF
D gene: .
V gene: TRBV7-9
J gene: TRBJ2-3
clone size: .

CDR3 DNA: TGTGCCAGCAGAAGGGGGGCGGCTGGCAATCAGCCCCAGCATTTT
CDR3 protein: CASRRGAAGNQPQHF
D gene: .
V gene: TRBV27
J gene: TRBJ1-5
clone size: .

CDR3 DNA: TGTGCCATCAGTGAGTCTTGGGGCGAAAAACTGTTTTTT
CDR3 protein: CAISESWGEKLFF
D gene: .
V gene: TRBV10-3
J gene: TRBJ1-4
clone size: .

CDR3 DNA: TGTGCCAGCAGCTTATACAGGGTACCGGGGGAGACCCAGTACTTC
CDR3 protein: CASSLYRVPGETQYF
D gene: .
V gene: TRBV7-2
J gene: TRBJ2-5
clone size: .

CDR3 DNA: TGCAGTGCTAGAGAGTCGCGGGACTCGGCCTACAATGAGCAGTTCTTC
CDR3 protein: CSARESRDSAYNEQFF
D gene: .
V gene: TRBV20-1
J gene: TRBJ2-1
clone size: .

CDR3 DNA: TGCGCCAGCAGCCAAGAGCCCAGAAACTATAATTCACCCCTCCACTTT
CDR3 protein: CASSQEPRNYNSPLHF
D gene: .
V gene: TRBV4-1
J gene: TRBJ1-6
clone size: .

CDR3 DNA: TGTGCCAGCGAGACAGGGAAGAATGAGCAGTTCTTC
CDR3 protein: CASETGKNEQFF
D gene: TRBD1
V gene: TRBV6-2/TRBV6-3
J gene: TRBJ2-1
clone size: few

CDR3 DNA: TGTGCCAGCAGTTTAGCGCAGGCAGATACGCAGTATTTT
CDR3 protein: CASSLAQADTQYF
D gene: .
V gene: TRBV12-3/TRBV12-4
J gene: TRBJ2-3
clone size: .

CDR3 DNA: TGTGCCACCGCTGGACAGGGGGCATACGAGCAGTACTTC
CDR3 protein: CATAGQGAYEQYF
D gene: TRBD1
V gene: TRBV10-3
J gene: TRBJ2-7
clone size: .

CDR3 DNA: TGCAGCATCCGGACAGCCTACAATGAGCAGTTCTTC
CDR3 protein: CSIRTAYNEQFF
D gene: .
V gene: TRBV29-1
J gene: TRBJ2-1
clone size: .

CDR3 DNA: TGTGCCAGCAGCGACGAAGCTCTTGGCGCCTACAATGAGCAGTTCTTC
CDR3 protein: CASSDEALGAYNEQFF
D gene: .
V gene: TRBV11-2
J gene: TRBJ2-1
clone size: .

CDR3 DNA: TGTGCCAGCAGCCACACTACAGGGATGAGTGCCAACGTCCTGACTTTC
CDR3 protein: CASSHTTGMSANVLTF
D gene: .
V gene: TRBV4-2
J gene: TRBJ2-6
clone size: .

CDR3 DNA: TGCAGCGTTGGTGATGGTGGCTACACCTTC
CDR3 protein: CSVGDGGYTF
D gene: .
V gene: TRBV29-1
J gene: TRBJ1-2
clone size: .

CDR3 DNA: TGCAGCGTAGCTCCCGGGACAGGGACCGGGGAGCTGTTTTTT
CDR3 protein: CSVAPGTGTGELFF
D gene: TRBD1
V gene: TRBV29-1
J gene: TRBJ2-2
clone size: .

CDR3 DNA: TGTGCCAGCAGCCAAAGGGTTTCTCGCACAGATACGCAGTATTTT
CDR3 protein: CASSQRVSRTDTQYF
D gene: .
V gene: TRBV4-2
J gene: TRBJ2-3
clone size: few

CDR3 DNA: TGTGCTAGCAGCTCCTTGGAGGGCGTGACCGGAGATACGCAGTATTTT
CDR3 protein: CASSSLEGVTGDTQYF
D gene: .
V gene: TRBV7-7
J gene: TRBJ2-3
clone size: .

CDR3 DNA: TGTGCCAGCAGCTCCGTCGTTCGGGACGGAACTAGCACAGATACGCAGTATTTT
CDR3 protein: CASSSVVRDGTSTDTQYF
D gene: .
V gene: TRBV7-9
J gene: TRBJ2-3
clone size: .

CDR3 DNA: TGTGCCAGCAGTCCGGGGAAGGAGCTCGGGCGGTATGAGCAGTTCTTC
CDR3 protein: CASSPGKELGRYEQFF
D gene: .
V gene: TRBV14
J gene: TRBJ2-1
clone size: .

CDR3 DNA: TGCAGTGCTTTGGTGGGAGATACGCAGTATTTT
CDR3 protein: CSALVGDTQYF
D gene: .
V gene: TRBV20-1
J gene: TRBJ2-3
clone size: .

CDR3 DNA: TGTGCCAGCAGCTTGCGGGCCGATCCGCTGAAAGAGACCCAGTACTTC
CDR3 protein: CASSLRADPLKETQYF
D gene: .
V gene: TRBV5-6
J gene: TRBJ2-5
clone size: .

CDR3 DNA: TGTGCCAGCAGTTACTCGTTGCCGGGACAGAAAGAGACCCAGTACTTC
CDR3 protein: CASSYSLPGQKETQYF
D gene: TRBD1
V gene: TRBV6-5
J gene: TRBJ2-5
clone size: once

CDR3 DNA: TGTGCCAGCCTAGACAGGGGAAGCTACGAGCAGTACTTC
CDR3 protein: CASLDRGSYEQYF
D gene: TRBD1
V gene: TRBV6-5
J gene: TRBJ2-7
clone size: once

CDR3 DNA: TGTGCCACCAGCAGAGACAGGGAGGCCAAAAACATTCAGTACTTC
CDR3 protein: CATSRDREAKNIQYF
D gene: .
V gene: TRBV15
J gene: TRBJ2-4
clone size: .

CDR3 DNA: TGCAGTGCTCTCAGGGGACTTTTAAGCGGCTCCGAGCAGTACTTC
CDR3 protein: CSALRGLLSGSEQYF
D gene: .
V gene: TRBV20-1
J gene: TRBJ2-7
clone size: .

CDR3 DNA: TGCAGTGCTAGAGATCGGGGGGGTTGGGACGAGCAGTACTTC
CDR3 protein: CSARDRGGWDEQYF
D gene: TRBD2
V gene: TRBV20-1
J gene: TRBJ2-7
clone size: .

CDR3 DNA: TGTGCCAGCAGTGAGGGTGGCGGCTACGAGCAGTACTTC
CDR3 protein: CASSEGGGYEQYF
D gene: .
V gene: TRBV25-1
J gene: TRBJ2-7
clone size: few

CDR3 DNA: TGTGCCAGCAGCCGGACTAGCAGGCAGTACCAAGAGACCCAGTACTTC
CDR3 protein: CASSRTSRQYQETQYF
D gene: TRBD2
V gene: TRBV12-3/TRBV12-4
J gene: TRBJ2-5
clone size: .

CDR3 DNA: TGTGCCAGCCAGAAACACAATGAGCAGTTCTTC
CDR3 protein: CASQKHNEQFF
D gene: .
V gene: TRBV6-2/TRBV6-3
J gene: TRBJ2-1
clone size: .

CDR3 DNA: TGTGCCAGCAGTCCCCTTAATCCTACCTCTATGCTCTCCTACGAGCAGTACTTC
CDR3 protein: CASSPLNPTSMLSYEQYF
D gene: .
V gene: TRBV28
J gene: TRBJ2-7
clone size: .

CDR3 DNA: TGTGCCAGCAGTTTGGACGGCGGGGATGAAAAACTGTTTTTT
CDR3 protein: CASSLDGGDEKLFF
D gene: .
V gene: TRBV12-3/TRBV12-4
J gene: TRBJ1-4
clone size: few

CDR3 DNA: TGTGCCAGCAGCTTAGCCACAGTCGGTATAGAGACCCAGTACTTC
CDR3 protein: CASSLATVGIETQYF
D gene: .
V gene: TRBV7-2
J gene: TRBJ2-5
clone size: .

CDR3 DNA: TGCAGTGCTAGAGATCATGGGGCCAGCGGTTCCTACAATGAGCAGTTCTTC
CDR3 protein: CSARDHGASGSYNEQFF
D gene: .
V gene: TRBV20-1
J gene: TRBJ2-1
clone size: .

CDR3 DNA: TGTGCCAGCAGCCACGACAGGTCGGTCTATGGCTACACCTTC
CDR3 protein: CASSHDRSVYGYTF
D gene: .
V gene: TRBV14
J gene: TRBJ1-2
clone size: .

CDR3 DNA: TGTGCTAGTGGTTTGGTACCGGGGGAGGGGGCCAATGAGCAGTTCTTC
CDR3 protein: CASGLVPGEGANEQFF
D gene: .
V gene: TRBV12-5
J gene: TRBJ2-1
clone size: .

CDR3 DNA: TGTGCCAGCAGTACTAGCGGGAGCCCTGAGCAGTTCTTC
CDR3 protein: CASSTSGSPEQFF
D gene: TRBD2
V gene: TRBV7-9
J gene: TRBJ2-1
clone size: .

CDR3 DNA: TGCAGTGCTAGCTACACGGGGTTGGGCAGGAGTGAGCAGTTCTTC
CDR3 protein: CSASYTGLGRSEQFF
D gene: .
V gene: TRBV20-1
J gene: TRBJ2-1
clone size: few

CDR3 DNA: TGCGCCAGCAGCCAAGAGGGACAGGGCGACGAGGGGGGTGAAAAACTGTTTTTT
CDR3 protein: CASSQEGQGDEGGEKLFF
D gene: TRBD1
V gene: TRBV4-1
J gene: TRBJ1-4
clone size: .

CDR3 DNA: TGCGCCAGCAGCCAAGATCGAGGGTATTCCTCCTACAATGAGCAGTTCTTC
CDR3 protein: CASSQDRGYSSYNEQFF
D gene: .
V gene: TRBV4-3
J gene: TRBJ2-1
clone size: .

CDR3 DNA: TGCAGCGTTGCTCGGGATCGGTCCTACGAGCAGTACTTC
CDR3 protein: CSVARDRSYEQYF
D gene: .
V gene: TRBV29-1
J gene: TRBJ2-7
clone size: few

CDR3 DNA: TGTGCCAGCAGTGCTATCCAGGGGGCAATATCCTACGAGCAGTACTTC
CDR3 protein: CASSAIQGAISYEQYF
D gene: TRBD1
V gene: TRBV27
J gene: TRBJ2-7
clone size: .

CDR3 DNA: TGCAGTGCTAGGCCGGCGGGTTCTAACTATGGCTACACCTTC
CDR3 protein: CSARPAGSNYGYTF
D gene: .
V gene: TRBV20-1
J gene: TRBJ1-2
clone size: .

CDR3 DNA: TGTGCCAGCAGTGAGACCCGGATGGGGGGGGATGGCTACACCTTC
CDR3 protein: CASSETRMGGDGYTF
D gene: .
V gene: TRBV2
J gene: TRBJ1-2
clone size: .

CDR3 DNA: TGTGCCAGCAGACGCGACTACGCGTACCAAGAGACCCAGTACTTC
CDR3 protein: CASRRDYAYQETQYF
D gene: .
V gene: TRBV7-2
J gene: TRBJ2-5
clone size: .

CDR3 DNA: TGTGCCAGCAGCTCTGATGAAAAACTGTTTTTT
CDR3 protein: CASSSDEKLFF
D gene: .
V gene: TRBV5-6
J gene: TRBJ1-4
clone size: .

CDR3 DNA: TGCGCCAGCAGCCAAATACCCGCCGTGTGGACTCAAGAGACCCAGTACTTC
CDR3 protein: CASSQIPAVWTQETQYF
D gene: .
V gene: TRBV4-1
J gene: TRBJ2-5
clone size: few